The next 26 T cell receptor beta chains were all read from a single sample in a study of Tregs in tolerant kidney transplant recipients. Libraries were prepared by immunoSEQ multiplex PCR; TCRdb keeps only in-frame clonotypes and omits some of them. The table has approximately 100,000 clones, under 95% seen once. Material: CD4+ T cells from blood, obtained before the transplant. All receptors derive from a human donor who received a combined kidney and bone marrow transplant.

This chain joins TRBV6-1 and TRBJ1-6; no clear D. Deletions cut 2 bases from V and 9 bases from J, with 8 bases between. CDR1 is MNHNS, CDR2 SASEGT, per germline. The CDR3 covers 13 residues. The CDR3 region has the DNA TGTGCCAGCAGTGAAAAACCAGGTTCACCCCTCCACTTT. It yields the protein CASSEKPGSPLHF.

The V and J genes are TRBV27 and TRBJ2-7; 8 nucleotides align to TRBD1. This CDR3 spans 16 amino acids. Germline-derived CDR1 and CDR2 are MNHEY and SMNVEV (reference sequence). J gave up 5 bases and V 6 bases, and 15 bases lay outside the gene matches. The CDR3 loop reads CASSLLTAGGFNEQYF. CDR3 bases: TGTGCCAGCAGCTTACTAACGGCAGGGGGCTTTAACGAGCAGTACTTC.

Here the CDR3 DNA reads TGCGCCAGCAGCGCCGGGACAGCGAACACCGGGGAGCTGTTTTTT. Translating gives CASSAGTANTGELFF. This rearrangement joins TRBV5-1 to TRBJ2-2; 7 bases map to TRBD1. The germline V gene has CDR1 SGHRS and CDR2 YFSETQ. The CDR3 sequence is 15 residues long. V dropped 4 bases and J dropped 0; count of bases not matched to a gene: 3.

The chain joins TRBV25-1 to TRBJ1-2; a weak D match, TRBD1 (5 bases). V shed 6 bases and J shed 4 bases, with 15 bases lying between them. The CDR3 length is 14 residues. Per germline, CDR1 MGHDK and CDR2 SYGVNS. The CDR3 coding sequence is TGTGCCAGCAGCGAACTGGACATCGCCTATGGCTACACCTTC. As protein: CASSELDIAYGYTF.

A single count supports this clone. The chain links TRBV5-1 to TRBJ2-3; possible D gene TRBD2, 6 bases. V dropped 0 bases and J dropped 2 bases, with 10 bases sitting between them. This CDR3 has 15 residues. From germline, CDR1 is SGHRS and CDR2 YFSETQ. The CDR3 DNA follows: TGCGCCAGCAGCTTGGTCGCGGGGAACACAGATACGCAGTATTTT. Translating it yields CASSLVAGNTDTQYF.

The chain links TRBV29-1 to TRBJ2-7; D gene unclear. Trimming shortened V by 3 bases and J by 0 bases, and 9 bases separated the two germline ends. Per the germline V gene, CDR1 is SQVTM and CDR2 is ANQGSEA. The CDR3 runs to 13 residues. CDR3 sequence reads: CSVDMGSSYEQYF. The CDR3 DNA is TGCAGCGTTGATATGGGCAGCTCCTACGAGCAGTACTTC.

The chain carries TRBV7-2 and TRBJ2-7; 9 nucleotides match TRBD1. The CDR3 is made up of 15 amino acids. Germline CDR1 is SGHTA and CDR2 is FQGNSA. V lost 5 bases to trimming and J lost 0 bases; unmatched junction nucleotides: 5. In DNA, the CDR3 is TGTGCCAGCAGCATCGGGACAGGGAGCTCCTACGAGCAGTACTTC. This translates into CASSIGTGSSYEQYF.

This CDR3 reads CASSADRTNYGYTF. The CDR3, as DNA: TGTGCCAGCAGCGCTGACAGAACTAACTATGGCTACACCTTC. The genes are TRBV11-3 and TRBJ1-2, with TRBD1 as a possible D gene (5 bases). This CDR3 has 14 amino acids. V gave up 5 bases and J gave up 0 bases, with 10 bases separating them. CDR1 SGHNT and CDR2 YENEEA come from the germline V gene.

The chain combines TRBV7-8 with TRBJ1-1; TRBD1 agrees at 7 bases. The CDR3 is 16 amino acids. V dropped 0 bases and J dropped 0; count of bases not matched to a gene: 4. In germline, CDR1 is SGHVS, CDR2 FQNEAQ. CDR3 DNA sequence: TGTGCCAGCAGCTTAGCGGGACAGCTAATGAACACTGAAGCTTTCTTT. Encoded protein: CASSLAGQLMNTEAFF. Based on the CDR3 plus reference TRBV7-8 and TRBJ1-1, the full variable domain is GAGVSQSPRYKVAKRGQDVALRCDPISGHVSLFWYQQALGQGPEFLTYFQNEAQLDKSGLPSDRFFAERPEGSVSTLKIQRTQQEDSAVYLCASSLAGQLMNTEAFFGQGTRLTVV.

The chain links TRBV27 to TRBJ2-7, with 8 nucleotides matching TRBD2. After removal of 0 bases from V and 6 bases from J, the junction contained 10 bases not matched to a gene. CDR1 MNHEY and CDR2 SMNVEV come from the germline V gene (reference sequence). The CDR3 contains 16 residues. The CDR3 spells CASSLSSDSGGAEQYF. The DNA of the CDR3 is TGTGCCAGCAGTTTATCCTCGGACAGCGGGGGTGCCGAGCAGTACTTC.

The chain couples TRBV7-3 to TRBJ2-2; D is possibly TRBD2 (7 bases). The CDR3 consists of 16 residues. Germline CDR1 reads SGHTA; CDR2 reads FQGTGA. V was trimmed by 2 bases and J by 3 bases, leaving 13 bases between them. DNA of the CDR3: TGTGCCAGCAGCTTAGATGCGGGGGCTTACACCGGGGAGCTGTTTTTT. It specifies CASSLDAGAYTGELFF.

V is TRBV5-1 and J is TRBJ2-4; the match to TRBD1 covers 10 bases. V gave up 7 bases and J gave up 5 bases; unmatched junction bases: 6. Germline V gives CDR1 SGHRS, CDR2 YFSETQ. The CDR3 is 14 amino acids. CDR3 residues: CASRIGTGENIQYF. The CDR3 bases are TGCGCCAGCCGGATCGGGACAGGGGAAAACATTCAGTACTTC.

The rearrangement joins TRBV7-3 to TRBJ2-2; tentative D call: TRBD2 (6 bases). Between the trimmed V and J ends, which lost 0 bases and 1 base, there was a span of 9 bases. Germline V lookup: CDR1 SGHTA, CDR2 FQGTGA. The CDR3 contains 16 residues. Here the CDR3 reads CASSLTRRENTGELFF. The CDR3 nucleotides are TGTGCCAGCAGCTTAACGCGGCGGGAGAACACCGGGGAGCTGTTTTTT.

The gene calls are TRBV7-2 and TRBJ2-1, with TRBD2 matching over 8 bases. This CDR3 is 17 amino acids long. The germline V gene encodes CDR1 SGHTA and CDR2 FQGNSA. Losses at the gene ends were 0 bases for V and 0 bases for J; bases not matched to a gene: 4. Here the CDR3 DNA reads TGTGCCAGCAGCTTAGCTAGCGGGATGAGCTCCTACAATGAGCAGTTCTTC. This gives the protein CASSLASGMSSYNEQFF.

This clone showed up just once. The chain is built from TRBV6-1 and TRBJ2-3; 10 bases align to TRBD1. There are 15 residues in the CDR3. Losses at the gene ends were 4 bases for V and 0 bases for J; bases not matched to a gene: 1. Germline V CDR1 and CDR2: MNHNS, SASEGT. In DNA, the CDR3 is TGTGCCAGCAGTGGACAGGGGGCGAGCACAGATACGCAGTATTTT. This encodes CASSGQGASTDTQYF.

The gene calls are TRBV19 and TRBJ1-3; TRBD1 aligns across 8 bases. The CDR3 is 15 residues long. CDR1 is LNHDA and CDR2 is SQIVND in the germline V gene (reference sequence). V lost 8 bases to trimming and J lost 0 bases; unmatched junction nucleotides: 6. CDR3: CASARTGNSGNTIYF. CDR3 bases: TGTGCCAGTGCCCGGACAGGGAACTCTGGAAACACCATATATTTT. Full variable domain (remainder filled in from reference TRBV19 and TRBJ1-3): DGGITQSPKYLFRKEGQNVTLSCEQNLNHDAMYWYRQDPGQGLRLIYYSQIVNDFQKGDIAEGYSVSREKKESFPLTVTSAQKNPTAFYLCASARTGNSGNTIYFGEGSWLTVV.

This sequence joins TRBV30 and TRBJ2-1, with a tentative D call TRBD2 (6 bases). Trimming took off 5 bases at V and 7 bases at J, with 15 bases between the two ends. The CDR3 sequence is 13 residues long. Germline assignment: CDR1 GTSNPN and CDR2 SVGIG (reference sequence). The chain's CDR3 is CAWAGSGGNEQFF. CDR3 sequence (DNA): TGTGCCTGGGCGGGGTCTGGGGGGAATGAGCAGTTCTTC.

The J gene is TRBJ2-3, the V gene TRBV10-3; TRBD2 matches at 8 bases. The V and J ends lost 11 bases and 1 base, in that order; junction bases with no gene match: 14. In germline, CDR1 is ENHRY, CDR2 SYGVKD. This CDR3 is 16 amino acids long. CDR3 residues: CAASGRGGIGTDTQYF. The CDR3 bases are TGTGCCGCCTCGGGACGGGGGGGCATCGGCACAGATACGCAGTATTTT.

The chain links TRBV2 to TRBJ2-1; TRBD1 is a possible D gene (8 bases). The germline CDR1 and CDR2 sequences are SNHLY and FYNNEI. The CDR3 contains 15 residues. V lost 6 bases and J 4 bases, leaving 16 bases between the germline ends. The CDR3 DNA follows: TGTGCCAGCAGCGGCACAGGGGGGGGGTACAATGAGCAGTTCTTC. Translation gives CASSGTGGGYNEQFF.

This sequence joins TRBV5-6 and TRBJ2-7; D is ambiguous. V shed 0 bases and J shed 3 bases, with 7 bases lying between them. CDR3 length: 13 amino acids. In germline, CDR1 is SGHDT, CDR2 YYEEEE. CDR3 bases: TGTGCCAGCAGCTTGGGAGCGTTCTACGAGCAGTACTTC. Translated, it gives CASSLGAFYEQYF.

The genes are TRBV18 and TRBJ1-5; tentative D call: TRBD1 (6 bases). Germline V gene lookup returns CDR1 KGHSH and CDR2 LQKENI. The CDR3 consists of 15 residues. The V gene lost 3 bases and the J gene lost 9 bases, with 18 bases spanning the gap. The CDR3 nucleotides are TGTGCCAGCTCACCCCGGACAGATCTCTTCGGGCCCCAGCATTTT. Its protein is CASSPRTDLFGPQHF.

The rearrangement uses TRBV11-3 and TRBJ2-7; 9 positions match TRBD1. Germline CDR1 SGHNT, CDR2 YENEEA. This CDR3 is 13 amino acids long. V lost 5 bases, J lost 5 bases, and 4 bases stayed unmatched. The DNA for the CDR3 is TGTGCCAGCAGCCCGGGACAGGGTGACGAGCAGTACTTC. Residues: CASSPGQGDEQYF.

With regard to this clone: At the DNA level, this CDR3 is encoded by other sequences in the same sample as well. V usage is TRBV5-8 and J usage is TRBJ1-6; D ambiguous. CDR1 is SGHTS, CDR2 YDEGEE, per germline. The CDR3 sequence is 17 residues long. The V gene lost 5 bases and the J gene lost 1 base, with 16 bases spanning the gap. In nucleotides, the CDR3 is TGTGCCAGCAGGCCGCTTTCGGGGAGGTCCTATAATTCACCCCTCCACTTT. Its translation: CASRPLSGRSYNSPLHF.

V usage is TRBV7-2 and J usage is TRBJ2-2; 9 nucleotides line up with TRBD1. Trimming cost V 7 bases and J 5 bases; bases outside gene matches: 11. Germline lookup yields CDR1 SGHTA and CDR2 FQGNSA. CDR3 length equals 16 residues. The CDR3 protein is CASTLHTGGRTGELFF. In nucleotides, the CDR3 is TGTGCCAGCACCCTCCATACAGGGGGCCGGACCGGGGAGCTGTTTTTT.

This chain connects TRBV7-2 to TRBJ1-2, with D perhaps TRBD1 (6 bases). CDR3 length: 16 residues. The V gene's germline CDR1 is SGHTA and CDR2 FQGNSA. V was cut by 1 base and J by 0 bases, with 12 bases left in between. This CDR3 is CASSLDQTGTNYGYTF. In DNA form, the CDR3 reads TGTGCCAGCAGCTTAGATCAGACAGGAACTAACTATGGCTACACCTTC.

The J gene is TRBJ2-5, the V gene TRBV28, with 8 bases that match TRBD2. V dropped 9 bases and J dropped 4; count of bases not matched to a gene: 4. Per germline, CDR1 MDHEN and CDR2 SYDVKM. This CDR3 region has 12 residues. The CDR3 reads CASKSGGETQYF. The CDR3, as DNA: TGTGCCAGTAAGAGCGGGGGAGAGACCCAGTACTTC.